This T cell receptor beta chain was identified in a study of blood T cell repertoires in COVID-19. Study-level information: COVID-19 samples from acute and convalescent phases originated in the United States, Italy and Spain. PBMCs, B-cell-depleted T cells, or T cells were the source of the cDNA or gDNA that made up the material.

Patients at the Seattle site were enrolled during active infection and followed longitudinally. In the original workflow: Using reference gene primer amplification, nucleated cell counts were estimated. The assay was immunoSEQ multiplex PCR, and TCRdb's table has in-frame clones only and misses some. V and J calls and clone size come straight from that table; D and trimming were deduced from the DNA. The sample lists almost 95,000 clones, around 88% occurring once. There are 14 residues in the CDR3. Germline-derived CDR1 and CDR2 are SGHRS and YFSETQ. J lost 8 bases, V lost 0 bases, and 5 bases had no gene match. This clone was seen a few times.

The specimen sequenced was peripheral blood. This receptor was obtained from a woman aged 55-69 years with COVID-19, enrolled during active disease. The V gene is TRBV5-1, the J gene TRBJ2-1; TRBD1 matches 7 bases. CDR3 amino acids: CASSLGQGIYEQFF. The CDR3 DNA follows: TGCGCCAGCAGCTTGGGACAGGGAATATATGAGCAGTTCTTC.